The present entry profiles one T cell receptor beta chain with its context. Its antigen remains undetermined. Per-base quality was not reported, and no clone a single base away is much larger than it. The sample's treatment or condition label, in plain terms: about 20 received Ad26.COV2.S at low or high dose, single or two shots; 5 received placebo; per-sample allocation not given. Repertoires of vaccine and placebo recipients were sequenced from samples collected on day 63 after the first injection. In Cohort 1b, 25 adults aged 18-55 years were enrolled at a single site in Boston, USA, between 29 July and 7 August 2020. Ad26.COV2.S was a replication-incompetent adenovirus type 26 vector that expressed a prefusion-stabilized SARS-CoV-2 spike protein derived from the original Wuhan strain. V lost 1 base and J lost 1 base; the stretch between them is 7 bases long. From the cysteine up to the phenylalanine, the CDR3 has a length of 13 residues. CDR3 DNA only is kept here, 39 bases in frame from base 1. Via the germline V gene (reference sequence), CDR1 is GTSNPN and CDR2 SVGIG.

The data belong to a study of Ad26.COV2.S vaccination and SARS-CoV-2 variants (dated by TCRdb to the early 2020s). For context, the study as a whole: Donors in the vaccine arm were drawn from COV1001, a phase I-IIa trial of Ad26.COV2.S in healthy adults that was multicentre, randomized, double-blind and placebo-controlled. A total of approximately 32 samples were included in the TCR-sequenced set, comprising some 20 Ad26.COV2.S vaccine recipients, 5 placebo recipients and 8 SARS-CoV-2 convalescent individuals. Dosing of Ad26.COV2.S was intramuscular, at either 5x10^10 or 1x10^11 viral particles, delivered as one shot or as two shots spaced 56 days apart. Investigators remained blinded to trial group allocation during experiments and outcome assessment. Trial participants were randomized into five groups of five: low-dose or high-dose Ad26.COV2.S given once or twice, or placebo on both occasions. The specificity and breadth of SARS-CoV-2-reactive T cell receptors after Ad26.COV2.S vaccination were assessed by TCRbeta repertoire sequencing.

TCRbeta CDR3 regions were sequenced with the immunoSEQ Assay. After extraction, genomic DNA underwent amplification by bias-controlled multiplex PCR, followed by high-throughput sequencing. The authors' pipeline ran thus. Collapsing and filtering of sequences were performed to quantify the absolute abundance of each unique TCRbeta CDR3 region. Usable DNA was measured by amplifying reference genes present in all nucleated cells, and TCRbeta template counts were normalized to that usable DNA to estimate T cell fraction. Repertoire TCRs were annotated as SARS-CoV-2-specific by exact matching of V gene, CDR3 amino acid sequence and J gene to a known reactive TCR set. The reference SARS-CoV-2 TCR set was derived from MIRA and filtered for enrichment in COVID-19-positive ImmuneCODE repertoires, a step that removed public or cross-reactive TCRs. Based on the MIRA antigens, annotated TCRs were further analysed at the level of specific ORF or position within ORF. Breadth was defined as the number of annotated unique rearrangements divided by the total number of unique productive rearrangements, and depth was defined as the summed frequency of the annotated unique rearrangements. TCR breadth was compared between groups using two-sided Wilcoxon rank-sum tests. In its TCRdb copy, this immuneACCESS table keeps in-frame sequences only and misses some clones. Where compared with another copy, unresolved V genes explain less than half of these, and the others have no known cause. V, J and clone size derive from that table, while D and trimming were established from the DNA sequence. The sample table holds over 400,000 clones, of which less than 95% were seen once. The top ten constitute roughly 4.3% of the sample.

General conclusions and limits of the study: After vaccination, spike-specific CD8+ and CD4+ T cell responses were reported to show substantial breadth. Vaccine and placebo recipients had comparable non-spike TCR breadth, which fits with the vaccine containing only spike. The study was not powered to compare responses between vaccine doses or regimens. Higher spike-specific TCR breadth was observed in Ad26.COV2.S recipients than in placebo recipients (P = 0.0014). The authors noted that total T cell responses may have been underestimated by the TCR breadth and depth analyses.

Recombination linked TRBV30 to TRBJ1-1, with TRBD1 tentatively as D gene (5 bases match). The specimen was peripheral blood, collected in a trial of Ad26.COV2.S vaccine versus placebo. The TCR originated in a person between 18 and 65 years old who received the Ad26.COV2.S COVID-19 vaccine or a placebo. The DNA reads as follows: TGTGCCTGGAGTGGCGGGGGGAACACTGAAGCTTTCTTT. This is translated as CAWSGGGNTEAFF.